This TCR beta chain was obtained from a study of blood T cell repertoires in COVID-19. The V gene's germline CDR1 is LGHNA and CDR2 YNFKEQ. Trimming cost V 4 bases and J 6 bases; bases outside gene matches: 7. The CDR3 sequence is 15 residues long. Authors' processing steps: Counts of nucleated cells, estimated from reference gene primer amplification, were obtained. Some clones are missing from TCRdb's copy, which holds only in-frame ones; the method was immunoSEQ multiplex PCR. The DNA was the basis for D and trimming; V, J and clone size are from that table. The data hold a few hundred thousand clones, with around 90% observed a single time.

The rearrangement uses TRBV4-2 and TRBJ2-3, with TRBD2 matching 10 bases. Sample: peripheral blood. This receptor was taken from a man between 65 and 85 years old with acute or convalescent COVID-19. CDR3 protein: CASSLYEAGGDTQYF. CDR3 in DNA: TGTGCCAGCAGCCTCTATGAAGCGGGGGGGGATACGCAGTATTTT.